This TCR beta chain was sequenced during a study of T cells in Graves' hyperthyroidism and ophthalmopathy. This clonotype was found many times. What it binds is not known. Overall study results and limits: Most thyroid-expanded clonotypes above 0.001 were also found in blood. A 13 V-J model separated ophthalmopathy from stable hyperthyroidism.

RNA transcripts were the template for amplifying TCR beta CDR3 regions. Researchers ran a first-round RT-PCR on the TCR CDR3 using the HTBI primer set. TCRdb passed the multiplex PCR reads through MiXCR, listing each CDR3 protein once. The sample yields about 600,000 distinct CDR3 sequences, about 14% seen once. Investigators excluded patients with uncontrolled infection, other autoimmune disease, pregnancy or lactation. Clinical symptoms, serum thyroxine, TRAb, thyroid ultrasound and orbital computed tomography informed diagnoses. This CDR3 has 16 residues. Germline CDR1 is SGHDN and CDR2 is FVKESK. Trimming left V 2 bases short and J 1 base short, with 11 bases between.

The J gene is TRBJ2-2, the V gene TRBV14; maybe TRBD1 (6 bases). Sequencing was performed on blood. The receptor was derived from a woman aged 50 to 60 with Graves' ophthalmopathy. The chain's CDR3 is CASSQPGVWNTGELFF. CDR3 nucleotides: TGTGCCAGCAGCCAACCAGGGGTTTGGAACACCGGGGAGCTGTTTTTT.